This paragraph reports one T cell receptor beta chain. Its antigen is currently unknown. Researchers amplified the TCR beta CDR3 regions from RNA transcripts. RT-PCR in the first round (using the HTBI primer set) targeted the TCR CDR3. TCRdb passed the multiplex PCR reads through MiXCR, listing each CDR3 protein once. This sample has around 250,000 distinct CDR3 sequences; less than 15% occur once, and the top ten carry roughly 14%. The data belong to a study of T cells in Graves' hyperthyroidism and ophthalmopathy. Broader study findings: Blood also showed most of the thyroid clonotypes that were expanded above 0.001.

V gave up 6 bases and J gave up 6 bases, with 17 bases separating them. The CDR3 loop spans 14 amino acids. Germline CDR1 is SNHLY and CDR2 is FYNNEI. This chain joins TRBV2 and TRBJ1-2, with no clear D. Material: blood. The source is a woman aged 40 to 50 with Graves' hyperthyroidism that later progressed to Graves' ophthalmopathy. CDR3 loop: CASRAGRAANGYTF. The CDR3 bases are TGTGCCAGCAGGGCCGGGAGGGCCGCTAATGGCTACACCTTC.